The 20 T cell receptor beta chains in this list originate from one sample, sequenced in a study of shared clonotypes between healthy human individuals. Clones were sequenced by immunoSEQ multiplex PCR, and TCRdb holds only the in-frame ones, with some missing. Among some 740,000 clones, 92% were seen once, and the ten largest hold around 24%. Positively selected for CCR7, the CD45RO-negative cells used as naive CD8 cells excluded terminally differentiated effector memory CD45RA+ cells. The source material was naive CD8+ T cells sorted from blood. The receptor set was obtained from a man under 40 in good health.

This clone has a single count. The rearrangement joins TRBV4-1 to TRBJ2-7; 8 nucleotides match TRBD1. After removal of 6 bases from V and 6 bases from J, the junction contained 4 bases not matched to a gene. The CDR3 runs 12 residues. Germline V lookup: CDR1 MGHRA, CDR2 YSYEKL. The CDR3 spells CASSHTGGEQYF. CDR3 DNA sequence: TGCGCCAGCAGTCATACAGGGGGCGAGCAGTACTTC.

The CDR3 is CASSLGTGLGPSGQYF. In DNA form, the CDR3 reads TGCGCCAGCAGCCTCGGGACAGGGTTGGGCCCCAGTGGCCAGTACTTC. The chain carries TRBV4-1 and TRBJ2-5, with 9 bases matching TRBD1. The CDR3 covers 16 residues. Trimming took 4 bases from V and 10 from J; bases not matched to a gene: 16. Germline V gene data show CDR1 as MGHRA and CDR2 as YSYEKL.

This chain uses TRBV19 with TRBJ1-2; TRBD1 might be the D (5 bases). The germline CDR1 and CDR2 sequences are LNHDA and SQIVND (reference sequence). The V end was cut by 3 bases, the J end by 4 bases, with 9 bases between. The CDR3 totals 13 residues. CDR3 loop: CASSIRQGYGYTF. The DNA of the CDR3 is TGTGCCAGTAGTATCCGCCAGGGCTATGGCTACACCTTC.

The chain joins TRBV27 to TRBJ1-5, with 8 nucleotides matching TRBD1. The CDR3 contains 16 residues. Per the germline V gene, CDR1 is MNHEY and CDR2 is SMNVEV (reference sequence). V gave up 4 bases and J gave up 1 base; unmatched junction bases: 6. This CDR3 is CASSSTGAGSNQPQHF. CDR3 coding DNA: TGTGCCAGCAGTTCGACAGGGGCCGGCAGCAATCAGCCCCAGCATTTT.

The V gene is TRBV7-9, the J gene TRBJ1-2; TRBD1 agrees at 10 bases. V lost 5 bases and J lost 8; bases outside the gene matches: 11. The CDR3 consists of 15 residues. From germline, CDR1 is SEHNR and CDR2 FQNEAQ (reference sequence). The CDR3 is CASSGTDRGAGGYTF. The CDR3 region has the DNA TGTGCCAGCAGCGGGACGGACAGGGGGGCCGGGGGCTACACCTTC.

This clone was picked up one time. The V call is TRBV2, the J call TRBJ2-5, with 10 bases identical to TRBD2. The CDR3 loop spans 15 amino acids. The trim removed 7 bases at V and 4 bases at J, leaving 9 bases unmatched. CDR1 is SNHLY and CDR2 is FYNNEI in the germline V gene. The CDR3 DNA reads as TGTGCCAGCAAACTAGCGGGAATGTTGGCAGAGACCCAGTACTTC. Residues: CASKLAGMLAETQYF.

The V gene is TRBV10-2, the J gene TRBJ1-1; D call uncertain. CDR1 and CDR2 from the germline V gene are WSHSY and SAAADI. There are 15 residues in the CDR3. V dropped 3 bases and J dropped 1 base, with 12 bases sitting between them. CDR3 nucleotides: TGCGCCAGCAGTGACTCCCAAACAGCGAACACTGAAGCTTTCTTT. Its translation: CASSDSQTANTEAFF.

This chain uses TRBV9 with TRBJ2-5; 8 positions agree with TRBD2. Germline trimming cut 3 bases from V and 5 bases from J; bases unmatched to any gene: 6. The germline V gene has CDR1 SGDLS and CDR2 YYNGEE. This CDR3 spans 14 amino acids. The CDR3 reads CASSALTGGETQYF. Here the CDR3 DNA reads TGTGCCAGCAGCGCATTGACGGGAGGGGAGACCCAGTACTTC.

V gene TRBV7-9 combines with J gene TRBJ1-1, with D unclear. The V gene's germline CDR1 is SEHNR and CDR2 FQNEAQ (reference sequence). The V end lost 5 bases, the J end lost 1 base, and 11 bases lay between the germline ends. CDR3 length equals 14 residues. CDR3 bases: TGTGCCAGCAGCCCCCTCGGACGGAACACTGAAGCTTTCTTT. It specifies CASSPLGRNTEAFF.

This sequence joins TRBV27 and TRBJ2-2; 13 bases agree with TRBD2. Germline lookup yields CDR1 MNHEY and CDR2 SMNVEV (reference sequence). V shed 4 bases and J 5 bases; nucleotides not matched to a gene: 10. The CDR3 contains 18 residues. This chain's CDR3 is CASSSWTSGSVETGELFF. As DNA, the CDR3 is TGTGCCAGCAGTTCATGGACTAGCGGGAGCGTGGAGACCGGGGAGCTGTTTTTT.

This chain connects TRBV2 to TRBJ2-7; D perhaps matches TRBD1 (6 bases). V lost 9 bases and J 4 bases, leaving 22 bases between the germline ends. The CDR3 totals 15 residues. The germline CDR1 and CDR2 sequences are SNHLY and FYNNEI. DNA for the CDR3: TGTGCCAGTAAGGGGGAAAACATAGTCGGATACGAGCAGTACTTC. This translates into CASKGENIVGYEQYF.

The chain employs TRBV6-6 and TRBJ2-7, with no clear D. Trimming removed 5 bases at V and 2 bases at J, with 19 bases between. Germline CDR1 reads MNHNY; CDR2 reads SVGAGI (reference sequence). This CDR3 has 16 amino acids. The CDR3 loop is CASSNEPQISTYEQYF. In DNA form, the CDR3 reads TGTGCCAGCAGTAACGAGCCTCAGATTTCTACCTACGAGCAGTACTTC.

The chain employs TRBV7-9 and TRBJ1-1; D is uncertain. The CDR3 is 16 amino acids. Trimming removed 5 bases at V and 4 bases at J, with 20 bases between. Per the germline V gene, CDR1 is SEHNR and CDR2 is FQNEAQ (reference sequence). CDR3 loop: CASSPPRDRPSTEAFF. DNA of the CDR3: TGTGCCAGCAGCCCCCCGCGAGACCGTCCGTCCACTGAAGCTTTCTTT. Using reference TRBV7-9 and TRBJ1-1 for the parts outside the CDR3, the full variable domain is DTGVSQNPRHKITKRGQNVTFRCDPISEHNRLYWYRQTLGQGPEFLTYFQNEAQLEKSRLLSDRFSAERPKGSFSTLEIQRTEQGDSAMYLCASSPPRDRPSTEAFFGQGTRLTVV.

The chain is built from TRBV5-1 and TRBJ1-1, with 8 bases fitting TRBD1. Germline V gives CDR1 SGHRS, CDR2 YFSETQ. This CDR3 is 17 amino acids long. Unmatched junction bases numbered 7, after V lost 0 bases and J lost 0 bases. CDR3 sequence reads: CASSLVGQGNMNTEAFF. The CDR3 DNA reads TGCGCCAGCAGCTTGGTCGGACAGGGTAATATGAACACTGAAGCTTTCTTT.

This clone was found once. The chain employs TRBV4-1 and TRBJ1-4, with a tentative D call TRBD1 (6 bases). CDR3 length equals 16 residues. CDR1 and CDR2 (germline): MGHRA, YSYEKL. Trimming left V 0 bases short and J 5 bases short, with 13 bases between. The CDR3: CASSQDAQGLNEKLFF. CDR3 in DNA: TGCGCCAGCAGCCAAGACGCACAGGGACTGAATGAAAAACTGTTTTTT.

The rearrangement joins TRBV10-3 to TRBJ2-7; a possible D gene is TRBD1 (7 bases). CDR1 and CDR2 (germline): ENHRY, SYGVKD. The CDR3 covers 13 residues. Trimming left V 10 bases short and J 1 base short, with 14 bases between. Here the CDR3 DNA reads TGTGCCAGCGGGGACAGCGAGTCCTACGAGCAGTACTTC. Protein: CASGDSESYEQYF.

This rearrangement joins TRBV6-5 to TRBJ2-5; unclear D gene. The V gene lost 6 bases and the J gene lost 5 bases, with 10 bases spanning the gap. Germline assignment: CDR1 MNHEY and CDR2 SVGAGI. The CDR3 spans 12 residues. Here the CDR3 reads CASSTVFETQYF. CDR3 in DNA: TGTGCCAGCAGCACTGTTTTCGAGACCCAGTACTTC.

This chain uses TRBV6-1 with TRBJ1-3; a possible D gene is TRBD1 (5 bases). The germline CDR1 and CDR2 sequences are MNHNS and SASEGT. The CDR3 has 16 amino acids. V lost 2 bases, J lost 3 bases, and 14 bases lay in between. CDR3 region: CASSEMEGRLGNTIYF. The CDR3 DNA reads as TGTGCCAGCAGTGAAATGGAGGGGCGCCTTGGAAACACCATATATTTT.

A single count supports this clone. The chain combines TRBV30 with TRBJ2-5; D is ambiguous. Germline CDR1 reads GTSNPN; CDR2 reads SVGIG (reference sequence). V lost 4 bases and J lost 5, with 17 bases in between. The CDR3 loop spans 14 amino acids. The CDR3 nucleotides are TGTGCCTGGAACTGGGCCGGCCTCATGGAGACCCAGTACTTC. Its protein product is CAWNWAGLMETQYF.

The DNA of the CDR3 is TGTGCCAGCAGCTTAGTTGTAGGGGGACAGGGTTTTGTCGATGAGCAGTTCTTC. It yields the protein CASSLVVGGQGFVDEQFF. The chain combines TRBV7-9 with TRBJ2-1, with TRBD1 matching over 9 bases. Germline V gene lookup returns CDR1 SEHNR and CDR2 FQNEAQ (reference sequence). The J segment lost 8 bases and the V segment lost 1 base, leaving 15 bases of the junction unmatched. The CDR3 sequence is 18 residues long.